This T cell receptor (beta chain) was captured in a study of blood T cell repertoires in COVID-19. Turning to the study itself: Italy, Spain and the United States were the sources of the convalescent and acute COVID-19 samples.

The authors' processing: Reference gene primer amplification gave estimated nucleated cell counts. Repertoires were generated with immunoSEQ multiplex PCR, while TCRdb's copy carries only in-frame clones and drops some. The D gene and trimming were derived from the DNA, and the V and J assignments and clone size from that table. The profile shows roughly 320,000 clones, 90% to 95% of them singletons. The CDR3 runs to 16 residues. The V gene end was trimmed by 1 base and the J gene end by 8 bases; junction bases not matched to a gene: 8. CDR1 is SGHTA, CDR2 FQGNSA, per germline. The sequenced sample was PBMCs or T cells enriched from blood (not recorded which). This clonotype originated in a young woman who had been exposed to COVID-19. The V call is TRBV7-2, the J call TRBJ2-1; 10 nucleotides match TRBD1. CDR3 protein: CASSLGRDRGLDEQFF. CDR3 in DNA: TGTGCCAGCAGCTTAGGGAGAGACAGGGGGCTCGATGAGCAGTTCTTC.